The rows below give T cell receptor delta chains drawn from one sample of a study of Vδ1+ human thymocytes. TCRdb reprocessed the multiplex PCR reads through CATT. The sample has 23,000 or so delta-chain clones; 25% to 30% are singletons. Sequencing was carried out using Vdelta1+ gamma-delta thymocytes from the thymus. The receptors come from a boy under two years old who had congenital heart surgery. Each CDR3 is given with its conserved first and last residue. The D gene is left open where the match is weak. Expanded clones get a size class; other rows say once, few or many, or leave the size out.

>TRDV1|NA|NA|TRDJ1
CALGESSRARLRHKLIF
TGTGCTCTTGGGGAAAGTAGTCGGGCCCGACTCCGTCATAAACTCATCTTT
>TRDV1|few|NA|TRDJ1
CALGSPKGGHTDKLIF
TGTGCTCTTGGGTCCCCAAAGGGGGGTCATACCGATAAACTCATCTTT
>TRDV1|few|NA|TRDJ1
CALGGFISPNFYTDKLIF
TGTGCTCTTGGGGGCTTCATCTCCCCGAACTTCTACACCGATAAACTCATCTTT
>TRDV1|NA|NA|TRDJ1
CALGDSRGPGGSDKLIF
TGTGCTCTTGGAGACTCTAGGGGACCCGGCGGGTCCGATAAACTCATCTTT
>TRDV1|NA|NA|TRDJ1
CALGVWGQRGKLIF
TGTGCTCTTGGGGTTTGGGGGCAGCGGGGTAAACTCATCTTT
>TRDV1|once|NA|TRDJ1
CALGVRLPPRAYTDKLIF
TGTGCTCTTGGGGTCCGCCTTCCGCCGAGGGCTTACACCGATAAGCTCATCTTT
>TRDV1|few|NA|TRDJ1
CALGEESPPHVQIVLNPPLYTDKLIF
TGTGCTCTTGGGGAAGAGAGCCCTCCTCACGTCCAAATCGTACTGAACCCCCCCCTCTACACCGATAAACTCATCTTT
>TRDV1|NA|NA|TRDJ1
CALGEPAQLQESVRGTDKLIF
TGTGCTCTTGGGGAACCTGCCCAGTTACAGGAGAGTGTTCGGGGGACCGATAAACTCATCTTT
>TRDV1|NA|TRDD3|TRDJ1
CALGVPTFTGGPTDKLIF
TGTGCTCTTGGGGTCCCGACCTTTACTGGGGGACCCACCGATAAACTCATCTTT
>TRDV1|few|NA|TRDJ1
CALGELFPTRAGSDKLIF
TGTGCTCTTGGGGAACTATTCCCTACTCGTGCTGGCTCCGATAAACTCATCTTT
>TRDV1|NA|NA|TRDJ1
CALGELPDWADKLIF
TGTGCTCTTGGGGAGCTTCCGGATTGGGCCGATAAACTCATCTTT
>TRDV1|medium-sized|TRDD2|TRDJ1
CALGELSSYPFGGVADKLIF
TGTGCTCTTGGGGAACTGTCTTCCTACCCATTCGGGGGAGTCGCAGATAAACTCATCTTT
>TRDV1|NA|NA|TRDJ1
CALGKSNLPTQVVQGYGGDKLIF
TGTGCTCTTGGGAAAAGCAATTTGCCTACCCAGGTCGTCCAAGGCTACGGGGGGGATAAACTCATCTTT
>TRDV1|few|NA|TRDJ1
CALGEPRAGLYTDKLIF
TGTGCTCTTGGGGAACCCCGTGCCGGTCTGTACACCGATAAACTCATCTTT
>TRDV2|NA|TRDD3|TRDJ1
CACGICYWGIPLDKLIF
TGTGCCTGCGGGATTTGTTACTGGGGGATCCCCCTTGATAAACTCATCTTT
>TRDV1|few|NA|TRDJ1
CALGKPPSGVYRGTEDTDKLIF
TGTGCTCTTGGGAAGCCACCATCGGGGGTGTACCGGGGGACCGAAGACACCGATAAACTCATCTTT
>TRDV1|few|NA|TRDJ1
CALGEGEIVRSLVARRLIF
TGTGCTCTTGGGGAAGGGGAGATAGTTCGTTCCTTGGTAGCTCGTCGACTCATCTTT
>TRDV1|NA|NA|TRDJ1
CALGAPSGPEVGICTIRVLWCTDKLIF
TGTGCTCTTGGGGCCCCTTCGGGACCGGAGGTAGGGATTTGTACAATACGCGTATTGTGGTGCACCGATAAACTCATCTTT
>TRDV1|NA|NA|TRDJ1
CALGEGLDQAYWWTLRGTDKLIF
TGTGCTCTTGGGGAAGGTCTAGACCAGGCTTACTGGTGGACCCTCAGGGGCACCGATAAACTCATCTTT
>TRDV1|NA|NA|TRDJ1
CALGVGLPTHTGGLYRYTDKLIF
TGTGCTCTTGGGGTCGGCCTTCCTACCCATACTGGGGGGTTATACCGATACACCGATAAACTCATCTTT
>TRDV1|few|NA|TRDJ1
CALGGPPWYGLVSIGSDKLIF
TGTGCTCTTGGGGGCCCCCCGTGGTACGGACTGGTATCCATCGGGTCCGATAAACTCATCTTT
>TRDV1|NA|TRDD2|TRDJ1
CALGEPIGLPPHNPRRGTDKLIF
TGTGCTCTTGGGGAACCAATAGGCCTTCCTCCACATAATCCCCGCCGTGGCACCGATAAACTCATCTTT
>TRDV1|few|TRDD3|TRDJ1
CALGDPLLRNWGIPYDKLIF
TGTGCTCTTGGGGACCCTCTCCTTCGTAATTGGGGGATACCCTACGATAAACTCATCTTT
>TRDV1|NA|NA|TRDJ1
CALGAGPSSFVWGEIAAKGFKLIF
TGTGCTCTTGGGGCCGGGCCTTCCTCCTTTGTCTGGGGAGAAATCGCGGCGAAGGGGTTCAAACTCATCTTT
>TRDV1|NA|TRDD3|TRDJ1
CALGGGAPAFFRTGGHGKLIF
TGTGCTCTTGGGGGAGGGGCCCCGGCCTTCTTCCGTACTGGGGGACACGGAAAACTCATCTTT
>TRDV1|NA|TRDD3|TRDJ1
CALGEPFPPGDTAYTDKPIF
TGTGCTCTTGGGGAACCTTTCCCACCGGGGGATACGGCGTACACCGATAAACCCATCTTT
>TRDV1|NA|NA|TRDJ1
CALGELGPYHMLRGDKLIF
TGTGCTCTTGGGGAACTAGGCCCCTACCATATGCTACGGGGTGATAAACTCATCTTT
>TRDV1|many|TRDD3|TRDJ1
CALGEFGRLGDTGRGELIF
TGTGCTCTTGGGGAATTTGGTCGACTGGGGGATACTGGCCGTGGTGAACTCATCTTT
>TRDV1|few|TRDD3|TRDJ1
CALGERTTVLGDKADKLIF
TGTGCTCTTGGGGAACGTACGACGGTACTGGGGGATAAGGCCGATAAACTCATCTTT
>TRDV1|NA|NA|TRDJ1
CALGELCSSAGLPKYWGSASTRYTDKLIF
TGTGCTCTTGGGGAACTTTGTTCGAGCGCGGGCCTTCCTAAGTACTGGGGGTCTGCATCAACCCGGTACACCGATAAACTCATCTTT
>TRDV1|medium-sized|TRDD3|TRDJ1
CALGETTSFLLLGDTKLIF
TGTGCTCTTGGGGAAACTACTTCCTTTCTCTTACTGGGGGATACGAAACTCATCTTT
>TRDV1|few|NA|TRDJ1
CALGGWGPTDKLIF
TGTGCTCTTGGGGGATGGGGTCCCACCGATAAACTCATCTTT
>TRDV1|many|TRDD3|TRDJ1
CALGGGLRAVLGGFRYTDKLIF
TGTGCTCTTGGGGGAGGCCTCCGGGCGGTACTAGGGGGATTCCGGTACACCGATAAACTCATCTTT
>TRDV1|NA|NA|TRDJ1
CALGEFRQYF
TGTGCTCTTGGGGAATTCCGCCAATACTTT
>TRDV2|NA|NA|TRDJ1
CACVEGPSSCTDKLIF
TGTGCCTGTGTCGAGGGTCCCTCCTCGTGCACCGATAAACTCATCTTT
>TRDV1|medium-sized|NA|TRDJ1
CALGELTFPIFGDKLIF
TGTGCTCTTGGGGAACTGACCTTCCCTATATTCGGCGATAAACTCATCTTT
>TRDV1|NA|TRDD3|TRDJ1
CALGDLLGIRLYTDKLIF
TGTGCTCTTGGGGATTTATTGGGGATACGCTTGTACACCGATAAACTCATCTTT
>TRDV1|NA|TRDD3|TRDJ1
CALGELDWEPSRLRHWGYTDKLIF
TGTGCTCTTGGGGAACTAGACTGGGAGCCCTCTCGACTCCGGCACTGGGGATACACCGATAAACTCATCTTT
>TRDV2|medium-sized|NA|TRDJ1
CACDTSVRNGHNTDKLIF
TGTGCCTGTGACACCTCAGTGAGGAACGGTCATAACACCGATAAACTCATCTTT
>TRDV1|NA|TRDD3|TRDJ1
CALGGPNSPNGGYWYTDKLIF
TGTGCTCTTGGGGGCCCTAACTCCCCAAATGGGGGATACTGGTACACCGATAAACTCATCTTT
>TRDV1|few|NA|TRDJ1
CALGWPKAQGYTDKLIF
TGTGCTCTTGGTTGGCCGAAGGCCCAGGGGTACACCGATAAACTCATCTTT
>TRDV1|NA|TRDD3|TRDJ1
CALGELRLREILGDWEYTDKLIF
TGTGCTCTTGGGGAACTACGGTTGAGGGAAATACTGGGGGATTGGGAGTACACCGATAAACTCATCTTT
>TRDV1|medium-sized|NA|TRDJ1
CALGVPPSHAPITAYTDKLIF
TGTGCTCTTGGGGTCCCACCTTCCCACGCGCCGATAACCGCTTACACCGATAAACTCATCTTT
>TRDV1|NA|TRDD3|TRDJ1
CALGELVSPRGGRYTDKLIF
TGTGCTCTTGGGGAACTAGTATCCCCTCGTGGGGGACGGTACACCGATAAACTCATCTTT
>TRDV1|once|NA|TRDJ1
CALGELGTLVRGSRRDIEYTDKLIF
TGTGCTCTTGGGGAACTAGGAACCTTGGTCCGAGGCTCTAGAAGGGATATTGAGTACACCGATAAACTCATCTTT
>TRDV1|NA|NA|TRDJ1
CALGEYRLAYDPKLIF
TGTGCTCTTGGGGAATATCGCCTTGCCTACGATCCGAAACTCATCTTT